This T cell receptor (beta chain) was sequenced during a study of regulatory T cells in long-lasting Graves disease. At the level of the study: Antithyroid drug intake by newly diagnosed Graves' patients had lasted under 3 months.

This CDR3 contains 17 residues. Trimming took off 0 bases at V and 2 bases at J, with 17 bases between the two ends. As to time point: newly diagnosed GD, antithyroid drugs for less than 3 months. Scientists built the TCR library using RNA that was extracted from PBMCs. To make TCR beta libraries, researchers used iRepertoire HTBI primers and Arm-PCR of CDR3 regions. One entry per CDR3 protein, called by TCRdb with MiXCR from the multiplex PCR reads. The repertoire holds 500,000 or so distinct CDR3 sequences, with approximately 14% as singletons. Whole-study results and caveats: The analysis examined peripheral blood only and excluded thyroid tissue.

Of note for this clonotype: Its antigen is as yet unknown.

These data also featured in a second study, about T cells in Graves' hyperthyroidism and ophthalmopathy. That source adds: Initially, a first-round RT-PCR of the TCR CDR3 employed the HTBI primer set. Patients with ophthalmopathy were separated from those with stable hyperthyroidism by a 13 V-J model.

This clonotype was obtained from a woman in her fifties or sixties with Graves disease. Sequences were derived from peripheral blood mononuclear cells (PBMCs), sampled at new diagnosis, from a patient treated with antithyroid drugs. This rearrangement joins TRBV12-3 or TRBV12-4 to TRBJ2-7, with D perhaps TRBD2 (6 bases). CDR3 nucleotides: TGTGCCAGCAGTTTAGCGCTGGGGAGGTCGGTTCCCTACGAGCAGTACTTC. It is translated as CASSLALGRSVPYEQYF.